What follows are 20 T cell receptor beta chains derived from one specimen sequenced in a study of metastatic and nonmetastatic thyroid tumors. Each patient came to thyroid surgery without any prior treatment (of any kind). TCRdb re-clonotyped the PCR reads through MiXCR. This table has about 24,000 clones, approximately 20% appearing once. The sequenced material came from blood. The receptors derive from a female donor with papillary thyroid cancer or a benign thyroid nodule (not recorded which). Some clones in this sample may be carry-over from other donors' samples.

V usage is TRBV7-2 and J usage is TRBJ2-7; D possibly corresponds to TRBD2 (5 bases). The V end was cut by 5 bases, the J end by 6 bases, with 17 bases between. The CDR3 spans 14 residues. In germline, CDR1 is SGHTA, CDR2 FQGNSA. CDR3 DNA sequence: TGTGCCAGCAGCCTCCAAAGCGCTGGACTCGAGCAGTACTTC. This gives the protein CASSLQSAGLEQYF.

A note on this clone: The junction does not match germline at one end; this may be a read error. The J gene is TRBJ1-6, the V gene TRBV5-5; weak D call: TRBD1 (5 bases). CDR1 is SGHKS, CDR2 YYEKEE, per germline (reference sequence). The length of the CDR3 is 13 residues. CDR3 amino acids: CASSTGLNSPLLF. Written as DNA, the CDR3 is TGTGCGAGCAGCACAGGTTTGAATTCACCCCTCCTCTTT.

This clone was picked up a small number of times. Relative to the germline gene, one junction end is altered; a read error may explain this. The genes are TRBV6-1 and TRBJ2-3; D is possibly TRBD2 (5 bases). CDR3 size: 15 residues. From germline, CDR1 is MNHNS and CDR2 SASEGT. CDR3 in amino acids: CASSEEGGGTYTQYF. The CDR3 DNA is TGTGCCAGCAGTGAAGAGGGCGGAGGCACATATACGCAGTATTTT.

This clone has more than one count but fewer than ten. This chain links TRBV29-1 with TRBJ2-3; 7 nucleotides align to TRBD2. The CDR3 runs 16 residues. Looked up from germline, CDR1 is SQVTM and CDR2 is ANQGSEA. CDR3 sequence: CRVLDVGEGLTDTQYF. In nucleotides, the CDR3 is TGCAGAGTTTTGGACGTGGGGGAGGGCTTAACAGATACGCAGTATTTT.

This clone is judged medium-sized. The chain recombines TRBV28 with TRBJ2-7, with 7 bases lining up with TRBD1. The germline CDR1 and CDR2 sequences are MDHEN and SYDVKM. The CDR3 is 12 residues long. The V segment lost 6 bases and the J segment 3 bases; nucleotides outside the gene matches: 2. CDR3: CASRDRNYEQYF. CDR3 DNA: TGTGCCAGCAGGGACAGGAACTACGAGCAGTACTTC.

This clone occurred many times. CDR3: CASSGNEKLFF. CDR3 bases: TGTGCCAGCAGCGGAAATGAAAAACTGTTTTTT. The rearrangement uses TRBV7-8 and TRBJ1-4; unclear D gene. Trimming stripped 5 bases from V and 5 bases from J, with 3 bases between. The CDR3 length is 11 residues. Germline V lookup: CDR1 SGHVS, CDR2 FQNEAQ.

On this clone: Its ends do not fully match the called genes, so a read error is possible. J is TRBJ1-2 and V is TRBV11-2; D not certain. The CDR3 is 14 residues long. Germline values: CDR1 SGHAT, CDR2 FQNNGV. CDR3 residues: CASSSLWAYYGYSF. CDR3 coding DNA: TGTGCCAGCAGCTCCCTCTGGGCCTACTATGGCTACTCCTTC.

In this sample, this clone turned up many times. The CDR3 loop reads CASRSSSTEAFF. CDR3 coding DNA: TGTGCCAGCAGATCTTCGTCCACTGAAGCTTTCTTT. V gene TRBV6-1 combines with J gene TRBJ1-1; D unresolved. The CDR3 consists of 12 residues. V lost 6 bases and J 4 bases, leaving 9 bases between the germline ends. Germline V CDR1 and CDR2: MNHNS, SASEGT.

This clone is judged medium-sized. An end of the junction does not agree with germline; a read error may underlie this. CDR3 DNA: TGTGCCAGCAGTTTATCCGGACAGGGTCCGGTGAATTTT. Amino acid sequence: CASSLSGQGPVNF. The gene calls are TRBV28 and TRBJ1-3, with 8 bases identical to TRBD1. CDR3 length equals 13 residues. Germline V gives CDR1 MDHEN, CDR2 SYDVKM.

This clone was observed at least ten times. The V gene is TRBV19, the J gene TRBJ2-7; D gene uncertain. The ends were cut back, 5 bases at V and 6 bases at J, with 17 bases in the middle. The V gene's germline CDR1 is LNHDA and CDR2 SQIVND (reference sequence). The CDR3 sequence is 14 residues long. CDR3 coding DNA: TGTGCCAGTAGTTATGGATGGCCTGCCTCCGAGCAGTACTTC. Residues: CASSYGWPASEQYF.

This chain links TRBV11-2 with TRBJ1-5, with D unclear. V lost 3 bases to trimming and J lost 3 bases, with 9 bases between them. This CDR3 has 14 residues. The germline gives CDR1 SGHAT, CDR2 FQNNGV. In DNA form, the CDR3 reads TGTGCCAGCAGCTTCGTGGGGTACAATCAGCCCCAGCATTTT. Protein: CASSFVGYNQPQHF.

This clone was counted many times. CDR3 loop: CASRKQSTDGYTF. The CDR3, as DNA: TGTGCCAGCAGGAAACAGTCGACCGATGGCTACACCTTC. The genes are TRBV28 and TRBJ1-2; D is uncertain. The CDR3 length is 13 residues. CDR1 MDHEN and CDR2 SYDVKM come from the germline V gene. V was pared by 6 bases and J by 6 bases, with 14 bases between.

This chain links TRBV20-1 with TRBJ2-7; D is unclear. The CDR3 is 14 residues long. Germline V lookup: CDR1 DFQATT, CDR2 SNEGSKA (reference sequence). Trimming removed 3 bases at V and 0 bases at J, with 12 bases between. CDR3 nucleotide sequence: TGCAGTGCTAGCTCAAAGTACGGCTCCTACGAGCAGTACTTC. Amino acid sequence: CSASSKYGSYEQYF.

The chain employs TRBV20-1 and TRBJ2-7; 15 bases match TRBD2. Trimming took 6 bases from V and 4 from J; bases not matched to a gene: 7. CDR1 and CDR2 from the germline V gene are DFQATT and SNEGSKA (reference sequence). This CDR3 spans 15 amino acids. The CDR3 DNA reads as TGCAGTGCAGACTCCGGGACTAGCGGGAGGTACGAGCAGTACTTC. Translating it yields CSADSGTSGRYEQYF.

This clone has a count of ten or more. The V gene is TRBV20-1, the J gene TRBJ2-3; 8 nucleotides agree with TRBD2. Germline lookup yields CDR1 DFQATT and CDR2 SNEGSKA (reference sequence). The CDR3 totals 15 residues. Trimming cost V 0 bases and J 3 bases; bases outside gene matches: 5. CDR3 sequence: CSARDLGGRTDTQYF. The CDR3 DNA reads as TGCAGTGCTAGAGATCTGGGCGGGAGGACAGATACGCAGTATTTT.

The table lists this clone with many counts. The CDR3: CASSEGFFGGPTQYF. In DNA, the CDR3 is TGTGCCAGCAGTGAAGGGTTTTTCGGCGGGCCTACGCAGTATTTT. The V call is TRBV2, the J call TRBJ2-3; D possibly corresponds to TRBD2 (5 bases). The V and J ends lost 1 base and 8 bases respectively, with 16 bases between them. In germline, CDR1 is SNHLY, CDR2 FYNNEI. This CDR3 is 15 amino acids long.

Ten or more counts support this clone. The chain combines TRBV20-1 with TRBJ2-1; TRBD2 might be the D (5 bases). Germline V gene lookup returns CDR1 DFQATT and CDR2 SNEGSKA (reference sequence). Trimming left V 3 bases short and J 2 bases short, with 8 bases between. The CDR3 runs 13 residues. The CDR3 DNA reads as TGCAGTGCTAGGGATAGCGCCTACAATGAGCAGTTCTTC. Protein product: CSARDSAYNEQFF.

This clone was detected many times. CDR3 in DNA: TGTGCCAGCAGCCCCCGGACAATGGGCACTGAAGCTTTCTTT. Its protein is CASSPRTMGTEAFF. The chain has TRBV9 and TRBJ1-1, with D possibly being TRBD1 (5 bases). The CDR3 extends over 14 amino acids. Trimming shortened V by 4 bases and J by 4 bases, and 14 bases separated the two germline ends. Germline values: CDR1 SGDLS, CDR2 YYNGEE.

This clone was detected many times. The rearrangement uses TRBV19 and TRBJ1-2, with TRBD1 matching over 7 bases. The V gene end was trimmed by 6 bases and the J gene end by 8 bases; junction bases not matched to a gene: 12. Germline CDR1 is LNHDA and CDR2 is SQIVND (reference sequence). The CDR3 contains 14 residues. The CDR3 spells CASRGAGRGAGYTF. CDR3 nucleotide sequence: TGTGCCAGTAGAGGGGCCGGCAGGGGGGCCGGCTACACCTTC. The full variable domain, its missing parts supplied by reference TRBV19 and TRBJ1-2, is DGGITQSPKYLFRKEGQNVTLSCEQNLNHDAMYWYRQDPGQGLRLIYYSQIVNDFQKGDIAEGYSVSREKKESFPLTVTSAQKNPTAFYLCASRGAGRGAGYTFGSGTRLTVV.

This clone is medium-sized. The chain is built from TRBV6-2 or TRBV6-3 and TRBJ1-5, with TRBD1 matching over 8 bases. Per germline, CDR1 MNHEY and CDR2 SVGEGT. This CDR3 is 14 amino acids long. Trimming removed 6 bases from V and 7 bases from J; junction bases left unmatched: 8. The CDR3 sequence: CASSKRTGRQPQHF. The CDR3 nucleotides read TGTGCCAGCAGCAAAAGGACAGGGAGACAGCCCCAGCATTTT.